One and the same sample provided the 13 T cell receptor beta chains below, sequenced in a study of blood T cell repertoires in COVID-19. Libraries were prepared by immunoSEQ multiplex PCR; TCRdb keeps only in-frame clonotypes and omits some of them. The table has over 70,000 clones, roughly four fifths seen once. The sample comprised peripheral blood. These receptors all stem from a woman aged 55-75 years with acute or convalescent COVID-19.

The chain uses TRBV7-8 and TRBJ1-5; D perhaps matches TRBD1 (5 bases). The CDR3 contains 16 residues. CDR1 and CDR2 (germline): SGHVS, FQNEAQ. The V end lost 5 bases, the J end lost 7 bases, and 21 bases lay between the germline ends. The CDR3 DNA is TGTGCCAGCAGCCCCCGTATGGCGGGGCAAGGCCAGCCCCAGCATTTT. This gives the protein CASSPRMAGQGQPQHF.

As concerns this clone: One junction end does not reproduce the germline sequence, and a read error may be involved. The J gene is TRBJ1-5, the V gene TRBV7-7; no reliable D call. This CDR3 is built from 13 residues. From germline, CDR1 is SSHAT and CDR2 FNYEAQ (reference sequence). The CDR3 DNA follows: TGTGCTAGCAGCTTAGCGGAGGATCAGCCCCAGCATTTT. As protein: CASSLAEDQPQHF.

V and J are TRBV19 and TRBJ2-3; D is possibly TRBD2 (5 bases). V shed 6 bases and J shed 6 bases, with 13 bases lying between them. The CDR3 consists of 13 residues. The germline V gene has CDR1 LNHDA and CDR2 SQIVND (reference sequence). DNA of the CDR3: TGTGCCAGTAGCAGAGGACTGGCGGATACGCAGTATTTT. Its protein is CASSRGLADTQYF.

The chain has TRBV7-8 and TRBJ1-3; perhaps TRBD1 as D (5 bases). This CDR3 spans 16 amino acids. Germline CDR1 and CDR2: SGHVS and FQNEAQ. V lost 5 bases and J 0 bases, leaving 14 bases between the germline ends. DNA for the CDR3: TGTGCCAGCAGCCCTAGAGACAGTTTCTCTGGAAACACCATATATTTT. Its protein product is CASSPRDSFSGNTIYF. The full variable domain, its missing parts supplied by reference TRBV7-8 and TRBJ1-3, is GAGVSQSPRYKVAKRGQDVALRCDPISGHVSLFWYQQALGQGPEFLTYFQNEAQLDKSGLPSDRFFAERPEGSVSTLKIQRTQQEDSAVYLCASSPRDSFSGNTIYFGEGSWLTVV.

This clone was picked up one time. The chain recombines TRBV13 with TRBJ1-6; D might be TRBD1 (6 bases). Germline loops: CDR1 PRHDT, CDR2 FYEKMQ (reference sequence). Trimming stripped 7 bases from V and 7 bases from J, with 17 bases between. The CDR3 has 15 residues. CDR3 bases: TGTGCCAGCACGGCGGGGGGGCACCAGAATTCACCCCTCCACTTT. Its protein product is CASTAGGHQNSPLHF. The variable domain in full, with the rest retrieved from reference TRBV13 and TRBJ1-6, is AAGVIQSPRHLIKEKRETATLKCYPIPRHDTVYWYQQGPGQDPQFLISFYEKMQSDKGSIPDRFSAQQFSDYHSELNMSSLELGDSALYFCASTAGGHQNSPLHFGNGTRLTVT.

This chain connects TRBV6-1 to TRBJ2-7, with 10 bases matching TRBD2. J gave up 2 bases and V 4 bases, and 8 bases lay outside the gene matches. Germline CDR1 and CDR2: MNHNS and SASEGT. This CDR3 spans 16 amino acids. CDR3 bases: TGTGCCAGCAGTGCAAGCGGGGGGGCCTTACCCTACGAGCAGTACTTC. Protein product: CASSASGGALPYEQYF.

The CDR3 sequence is CASRGRGTGINNEQFF. CDR3 sequence (DNA): TGTGCCAGCAGGGGTCGGGGAACGGGTATCAACAATGAGCAGTTCTTC. The J gene is TRBJ2-1, the V gene TRBV28, with a tentative D call TRBD2 (5 bases). Germline lookup yields CDR1 MDHEN and CDR2 SYDVKM. Trimming took 6 bases from V and 5 from J, leaving 20 bases between them. This CDR3 is 16 amino acids long. Variable domain in full (rest from reference TRBV28 and TRBJ2-1): DVKVTQSSRYLVKRTGEKVFLECVQDMDHENMFWYRQDPGLGLRLIYFSYDVKMKEKGDIPEGYSVSREKKERFSLILESASTNQTSMYLCASRGRGTGINNEQFFGPGTRLTVL.

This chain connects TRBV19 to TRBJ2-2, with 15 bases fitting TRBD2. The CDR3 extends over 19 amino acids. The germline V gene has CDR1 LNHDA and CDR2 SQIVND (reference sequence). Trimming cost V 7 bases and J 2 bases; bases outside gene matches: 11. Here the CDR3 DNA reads TGTGCCAGTAATAACAAGGGGACTAGCGGGGGGACAAACACCGGGGAGCTGTTTTTT. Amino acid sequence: CASNNKGTSGGTNTGELFF. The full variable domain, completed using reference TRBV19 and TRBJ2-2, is DGGITQSPKYLFRKEGQNVTLSCEQNLNHDAMYWYRQDPGQGLRLIYYSQIVNDFQKGDIAEGYSVSREKKESFPLTVTSAQKNPTAFYLCASNNKGTSGGTNTGELFFGEGSRLTVL.

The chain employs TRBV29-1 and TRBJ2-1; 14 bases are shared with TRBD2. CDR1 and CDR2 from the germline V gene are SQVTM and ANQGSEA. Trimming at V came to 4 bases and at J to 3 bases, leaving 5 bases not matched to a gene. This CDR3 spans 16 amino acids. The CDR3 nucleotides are TGCAGCGTTGGGGGGACTAGCGGGAGCGACTACAATGAGCAGTTCTTC. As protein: CSVGGTSGSDYNEQFF.

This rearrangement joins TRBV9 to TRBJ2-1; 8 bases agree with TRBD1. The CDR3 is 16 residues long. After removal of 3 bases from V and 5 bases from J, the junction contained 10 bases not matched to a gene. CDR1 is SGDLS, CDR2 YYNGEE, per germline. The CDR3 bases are TGTGCCAGCAGCGCGACCGGGACAGGAGTTAACAATGAGCAGTTCTTC. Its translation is CASSATGTGVNNEQFF.

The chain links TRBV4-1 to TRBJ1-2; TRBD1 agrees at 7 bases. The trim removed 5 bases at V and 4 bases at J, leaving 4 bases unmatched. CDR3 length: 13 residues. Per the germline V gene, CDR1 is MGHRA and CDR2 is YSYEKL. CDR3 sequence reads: CASSVRQGYGYTF. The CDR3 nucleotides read TGCGCCAGCAGCGTTCGACAGGGCTATGGCTACACCTTC.

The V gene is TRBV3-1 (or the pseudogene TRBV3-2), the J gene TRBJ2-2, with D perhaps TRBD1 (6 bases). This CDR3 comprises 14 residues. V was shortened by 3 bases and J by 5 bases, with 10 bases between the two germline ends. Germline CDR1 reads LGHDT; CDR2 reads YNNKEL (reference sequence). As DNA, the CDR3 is TGTGCCAGCAGCCAGTCACAGGGAACCGGGGAGCTGTTTTTT. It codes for CASSQSQGTGELFF.

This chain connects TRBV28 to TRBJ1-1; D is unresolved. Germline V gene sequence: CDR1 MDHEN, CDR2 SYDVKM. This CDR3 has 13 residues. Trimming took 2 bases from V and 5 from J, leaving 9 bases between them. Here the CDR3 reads CASSLRVLTEAFF. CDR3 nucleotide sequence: TGTGCCAGCAGTTTACGTGTGTTGACTGAAGCTTTCTTT.